This entry lists 27 T cell receptor beta chains sequenced from one sample in a study of blood T cell repertoires in COVID-19. The data were produced by immunoSEQ multiplex PCR, yet TCRdb's version contains in-frame clones alone and is incomplete. The sample gives 300,000 to 450,000 clones, roughly nine tenths of which show up once; about 3.9% is in the top ten. The sequenced sample consisted of peripheral blood. These receptor sequences come from an older woman with COVID-19, enrolled during active disease.

The gene calls are TRBV6-1 and TRBJ1-1; a possible D gene is TRBD1 (5 bases). Per germline, CDR1 MNHNS and CDR2 SASEGT. This CDR3 has 13 amino acids. The V end was cut by 0 bases, the J end by 10 bases, with 12 bases between. The CDR3 DNA sequence: TGTGCCAGCAGTGAAGCAGGGGCCGCCCGAGCTTTCTTT. It specifies CASSEAGAARAFF.

The rearrangement joins TRBV9 to TRBJ1-5; no clear D. Germline-derived CDR1 and CDR2 are SGDLS and YYNGEE. V dropped 1 base and J dropped 4 bases, with 6 bases sitting between them. This CDR3 comprises 13 residues. The CDR3: CASSVLGNQPQHF. The CDR3 DNA sequence: TGTGCCAGCAGCGTACTCGGTAATCAGCCCCAGCATTTT.

The rearrangement uses TRBV25-1 and TRBJ1-1, with 11 bases that match TRBD1. After removal of 7 bases from V and 6 bases from J, the junction contained 7 bases not matched to a gene. Per the germline V gene, CDR1 is MGHDK and CDR2 is SYGVNS. The CDR3 has 14 amino acids. CDR3 in amino acids: CASKPPGQGAEAFF. DNA for the CDR3: TGTGCCAGCAAGCCACCGGGACAGGGGGCTGAAGCTTTCTTT.

V is TRBV5-6 and J is TRBJ2-2; D is perhaps TRBD1 (5 bases). The CDR3 is 15 amino acids. Germline V gives CDR1 SGHDT, CDR2 YYEEEE. V lost 5 bases, J lost 4 bases, and 15 bases lay in between. The DNA of the CDR3 is TGTGCCAGCAGAAAAGACAGAGGTATCACCGGGGAGCTGTTTTTT. Its protein product is CASRKDRGITGELFF.

The chain combines TRBV7-9 with TRBJ1-2, with 7 bases fitting TRBD1. Looked up from germline, CDR1 is SEHNR and CDR2 is FQNEAQ (reference sequence). This CDR3 comprises 11 residues. With 5 bases clipped from V and 7 bases from J, the junction kept 1 base outside the gene matches. The CDR3 region is CASSRDSGYTF. For the CDR3, the DNA is TGTGCCAGCAGCCGGGACAGTGGCTACACCTTC.

In its sample, this clone was seen once. The J gene is TRBJ2-3, the V gene TRBV7-3; no definite D call. V lost 2 bases and J lost 0, with 6 bases in between. CDR1 SGHTA and CDR2 FQGTGA come from the germline V gene. The length of the CDR3 is 14 residues. The CDR3 bases are TGTGCCAGCAGCTTATCTAGAAGCACAGATACGCAGTATTTT. It yields the protein CASSLSRSTDTQYF.

The gene calls are TRBV21-1 and TRBJ2-2; TRBD2, the table's D call, lacks a check against the DNA. TRBV21-1 is an annotated pseudogene. The CDR3 runs to 19 residues. The chain's CDR3 is CASSRETGLLFLNTGELFF. DNA of the CDR3: TGTGCCAGCAGCAGAGAGACGGGACTGCTTTTTTTGAACACCGGGGAGCTGTTTTTT.

This clone was observed a single time. CDR3 DNA: TGTGCCATCAGTGAGTCTGGGGGCCGGATTAATCAGCCCCAGCATTTT. This gives the protein CAISESGGRINQPQHF. The chain combines TRBV10-3 with TRBJ1-5; TRBD1 is a possible D gene (6 bases). From germline, CDR1 is ENHRY and CDR2 SYGVKD. CDR3 length: 16 amino acids. Trimming shortened V by 0 bases and J by 4 bases, and 13 bases separated the two germline ends.

The rearrangement links TRBV2 to TRBJ1-2, with TRBD1 as a possible D gene (5 bases). CDR3 length: 14 residues. Trimming removed 6 bases at V and 8 bases at J, with 19 bases between. The germline V gene has CDR1 SNHLY and CDR2 FYNNEI. The CDR3, as DNA: TGTGCCAGCAGAACGGGGGGAGGGCATCAAGGCTACACCTTC. As protein: CASRTGGGHQGYTF.

The V call is TRBV28, the J call TRBJ2-1; TRBD2 agrees at 7 bases. Trimming cost V 6 bases and J 2 bases; bases outside gene matches: 4. The CDR3 is made up of 14 amino acids. CDR1 is MDHEN and CDR2 is SYDVKM in the germline V gene. CDR3 residues: CASSRSGAYNEQFF. The CDR3 nucleotides are TGTGCCAGCAGCCGGAGCGGGGCCTACAATGAGCAGTTCTTC.

The V call is TRBV7-3, the J call TRBJ2-2; TRBD1 is a possible D gene (5 bases). V dropped 2 bases and J dropped 2 bases, with 6 bases sitting between them. Germline assignment: CDR1 SGHTA and CDR2 FQGTGA. The CDR3 extends over 14 amino acids. This CDR3 reads CASSLDRNTGELFF. In DNA form, the CDR3 reads TGTGCCAGCAGCTTAGACAGAAACACCGGGGAGCTGTTTTTT.

The rearrangement links TRBV3-1 (or the pseudogene TRBV3-2) to TRBJ1-2; 7 bases line up with TRBD1. The V gene end was trimmed by 6 bases and the J gene end by 0 bases; junction bases not matched to a gene: 4. The CDR3 totals 14 residues. The germline gives CDR1 LGHDT, CDR2 YNNKEL (reference sequence). CDR3 region: CASRRQGSNYGYTF. CDR3 sequence (DNA): TGTGCCAGCAGGAGACAGGGATCTAACTATGGCTACACCTTC.

Notes on this clone: Within the sample, other DNA sequences also encode this same CDR3. The chain links TRBV4-1 to TRBJ1-3, with D possibly matching TRBD1 (5 bases). This CDR3 is built from 17 residues. Germline CDR1 reads MGHRA; CDR2 reads YSYEKL. V was cut by 6 bases and J by 0 bases, with 18 bases left in between. The CDR3 bases are TGCGCCAGCAGAGGACAAGGCCCTCAGAGCTCTGGAAACACCATATATTTT. It specifies CASRGQGPQSSGNTIYF.

The chain carries TRBV2 and TRBJ1-5, with D possibly matching TRBD1 (5 bases). The CDR3 contains 14 residues. V lost 4 bases and J 6 bases, leaving 13 bases between the germline ends. The germline V gene has CDR1 SNHLY and CDR2 FYNNEI. The CDR3, as DNA: TGTGCCAGCAGTGTGGACACAACGACTCAGCCCCAGCATTTT. It is translated as CASSVDTTTQPQHF. Filled out from reference TRBV2 and TRBJ1-5, the complete variable domain reads EPEVTQTPSHQVTQMGQEVILRCVPISNHLYFYWYRQILGQKVEFLVSFYNNEISEKSEIFDDQFSVERPDGSNFTLKIRSTKLEDSAMYFCASSVDTTTQPQHFGDGTRLSIL.

The chain links TRBV10-3 to TRBJ2-1; 9 bases line up with TRBD2. Trimming took 3 bases from V and 4 from J; bases not matched to a gene: 4. CDR1 is ENHRY and CDR2 is SYGVKD in the germline V gene. The CDR3 consists of 15 residues. The CDR3 nucleotides are TGTGCCATCAGTGACAGCGGGGGGAATTACAATGAGCAGTTCTTC. Its translation: CAISDSGGNYNEQFF.

The V and J genes are TRBV21-1 and TRBJ1-3; the table's D gene call, TRBD1, was not cross checked with the DNA. TRBV21-1 is designated a pseudogene. The CDR3 spans 17 residues. In DNA, the CDR3 is TGTGCCAGCAGCAAAATTGTCAGGGGCAAACGCGGAAACACCATATATTTT. Amino acids: CASSKIVRGKRGNTIYF.

This chain links TRBV10-2 with TRBJ2-7; 9 bases are a match to TRBD1. Germline-derived CDR1 and CDR2 are WSHSY and SAAADI. The junction had 6 bases not matched to a gene; V was cut back by 3 bases and J by 3 bases. This CDR3 contains 15 residues. The CDR3 nucleotides read TGCGCCAGCAGTGAAACCGGGACAGGGTACTACGAGCAGTACTTC. Translating gives CASSETGTGYYEQYF.

This chain connects TRBV10-3 to TRBJ2-3; D gene unclear. Germline lookup yields CDR1 ENHRY and CDR2 SYGVKD. CDR3 length: 13 residues. Trimming took 2 bases from V and 2 from J, leaving 5 bases between them. This CDR3 is CAISEIYTDTQYF. The CDR3 DNA reads TGTGCCATCAGTGAGATTTACACAGATACGCAGTATTTT.

The J gene is TRBJ1-1, the V gene TRBV3-1 (or the pseudogene TRBV3-2); no clear D gene. The CDR3 totals 14 residues. Trimming left V 2 bases short and J 4 bases short, with 11 bases between. The germline V gene has CDR1 LGHDT and CDR2 YNNKEL (reference sequence). CDR3 loop: CASSQPGVPTEAFF. CDR3 nucleotides: TGTGCCAGCAGCCAACCCGGGGTACCCACTGAAGCTTTCTTT.

The V call is TRBV2, the J call TRBJ1-2; D may be TRBD1 (6 bases). The CDR3 is 12 residues long. Trimming shortened V by 6 bases and J by 6 bases, and 11 bases separated the two germline ends. CDR1 is SNHLY, CDR2 FYNNEI, per germline. CDR3: CASRRGKDGYTF. The CDR3 region has the DNA TGTGCCAGCAGGAGGGGGAAGGATGGCTACACCTTC.

The genes are TRBV25-1 and TRBJ1-5; perhaps TRBD1 as D (5 bases). The CDR3 consists of 14 residues. V was cut by 3 bases and J by 0 bases, with 6 bases left in between. Germline-derived CDR1 and CDR2 are MGHDK and SYGVNS. Written as DNA, the CDR3 is TGTGCCAGCAGTGAGGGGGGTAGCAATCAGCCCCAGCATTTT. Translation gives CASSEGGSNQPQHF. Full variable domain (outside the CDR3, taken from reference TRBV25-1 and TRBJ1-5): EADIYQTPRYLVIGTGKKITLECSQTMGHDKMYWYQQDPGMELHLIHYSYGVNSTEKGDLSSESTVSRIRTEHFPLTLESARPSHTSQYLCASSEGGSNQPQHFGDGTRLSIL.

The rearrangement uses TRBV2 and TRBJ1-2, with TRBD1 as a possible D gene (5 bases). Germline assignment: CDR1 SNHLY and CDR2 FYNNEI. V was clipped by 8 bases and J by 4 bases, with 11 bases between them. The CDR3 length is 12 residues. The CDR3 coding sequence is TGTGCCAGCCGGACAACAGGCTATGGCTACACCTTC. It encodes CASRTTGYGYTF. Using reference TRBV2 and TRBJ1-2 for the parts outside the CDR3, the full variable domain is EPEVTQTPSHQVTQMGQEVILRCVPISNHLYFYWYRQILGQKVEFLVSFYNNEISEKSEIFDDQFSVERPDGSNFTLKIRSTKLEDSAMYFCASRTTGYGYTFGSGTRLTVV.

This clone was seen only a few times. The chain recombines TRBV11-2 with TRBJ2-7, with TRBD1 matching over 8 bases. The CDR3 is 13 amino acids. CDR1 and CDR2 (germline): SGHAT, FQNNGV. With V trimmed by 5 bases and J by 7 bases, 7 bases remained unmatched. CDR3 amino acids: CASSADRAQEQYF. CDR3 nucleotides: TGTGCCAGCAGCGCGGACAGGGCGCAAGAGCAGTACTTC.

This clone showed up just a few times. The gene calls are TRBV7-8 and TRBJ1-6, with D possibly being TRBD1 (6 bases). V was cut by 5 bases and J by 7 bases, with 15 bases left in between. Germline V gene sequence: CDR1 SGHVS, CDR2 FQNEAQ. This CDR3 comprises 15 residues. CDR3 in DNA: TGTGCCAGCAGCGAACAGGGTGACCAAAATTCACCCCTCCACTTT. This sequence encodes CASSEQGDQNSPLHF.

This chain joins TRBV18 and TRBJ1-6; the match to TRBD1 covers 7 bases. Germline assignment: CDR1 KGHSH and CDR2 LQKENI. V lost 4 bases and J lost 7; bases outside the gene matches: 10. The CDR3 contains 16 residues. The DNA for the CDR3 is TGTGCCAGCTCACGACGAGGGACAGCGAGGAATTCACCCCTCCACTTT. This sequence encodes CASSRRGTARNSPLHF.

The rearrangement joins TRBV18 to TRBJ1-1; D is ambiguous. Trimming removed 2 bases from V and 3 bases from J, with 7 bases in between. Looked up from germline, CDR1 is KGHSH and CDR2 is LQKENI. This CDR3 is 13 amino acids long. The CDR3 DNA follows: TGTGCCAGCTCACCATCCCCGGACACTGAAGCTTTCTTT. It is translated as CASSPSPDTEAFF.

The chain carries TRBV5-8 and TRBJ2-1, with TRBD1 identical over 9 bases. Germline lookup yields CDR1 SGHTS and CDR2 YDEGEE. There are 14 residues in the CDR3. Trimming took 3 bases from V and 3 from J; bases not matched to a gene: 1. CDR3 bases: TGTGCCAGCAGCTGGGACAGGGACTACAATGAGCAGTTCTTC. Amino acids: CASSWDRDYNEQFF. The entire variable domain, with the rest obtained from reference TRBV5-8 and TRBJ2-1, is as follows: EAGVTQSPTHLIKTRGQQATLRCSPISGHTSVYWYQQALGLGLQFLLWYDEGEERNRGNFPPRFSGRQFPNYSSELNVNALELEDSALYLCASSWDRDYNEQFFGPGTRLTVL.